This TCR beta chain is from a study of blood T cells in healthy people across ages. With a J-beta primer mix and a sample-barcoded 5' primer, a second PCR ran 7 to 11 cycles. Per sample, CDR3-containing paired-end reads numbered at least 3 million. In TCRdb, the 5' RACE reads were re-called with MiXCR into one record per CDR3 protein. This table holds 920,000 or so distinct CDR3 sequences, under 45% found once. This CDR3 is built from 14 residues. V dropped 5 bases and J dropped 5 bases, with 15 bases sitting between them. General study results and limits: The study found more naive CD4+ cells and higher diversity in long-lived than aged donors. Donor CMV status was unknown, possibly confounding expanded clonotype changes. Researchers report that TCR beta diversity correlated strongly with naive T cell percentage.

On this clonotype: As yet, its antigen is unknown. A much larger clone lies a single base off, so this may be a read error.

J is TRBJ2-5 and V is TRBV12-3 or TRBV12-4; tentative D call: TRBD1 (6 bases). The clonotype comes from a woman in her sixties or seventies in good health. Material for sequencing was blood. The CDR3 region has the DNA TGTGCCAGCAGTCAGACAGGCACGGGGGAGACCCAGTACTTC. Amino acid sequence: CASSQTGTGETQYF.